This entry lists 27 T cell receptor beta chains sequenced from one sample in a study of T cells expressing NK-cell markers. Reanalyzing the 5' RACE reads, TCRdb keeps one entry per CDR3 protein, without DNA. The table for this sample gives approximately 150,000 distinct CDR3 sequences. Sequencing was performed on blood T cells: a sorted CD56 or NKG2C T cell subset, CD4+ or CD8+ T cells, or bulk PBMC T cells (not recorded which). The receptors derive from a woman between 18 and 75 years old in good health.

The genes are TRBV7-2 and TRBJ2-5; the D call of TRBD2 rests on TCRdb alone, since no DNA is present to check it. This CDR3 has 14 residues. The germline CDR1 and CDR2 sequences are SGHTA and FQGNSA. The CDR3: CASSFRGTEETQYF.

V usage is TRBV7-9 and J usage is TRBJ2-7; the TCRdb call, TRBD1, lacks DNA for checking. From germline, CDR1 is SEHNR and CDR2 FQNEAQ (reference sequence). CDR3 length: 16 amino acids. CDR3: CASSFMEGAFGYEQYF.

The gene calls are TRBV27 and TRBJ2-7; TCRdb proposes TRBD1, but this gene call is untestable without DNA. CDR3 length: 16 residues. From germline, CDR1 is MNHEY and CDR2 SMNVEV (reference sequence). This CDR3 reads CASSLTGGGGSYEQYF.

The chain employs TRBV15 and TRBJ1-1. The CDR3 is 15 residues long. Germline CDR1 LNHNV, CDR2 YYDKDF (reference sequence). CDR3 amino acids: CATSIRPIQNTEAFF.

CDR3 sequence reads: CASSLAGDREQYF. V and J are TRBV5-1 and TRBJ2-7. The CDR3 length is 13 residues. The germline gives CDR1 SGHRS, CDR2 YFSETQ.

The chain joins TRBV11-2 to TRBJ2-3; the D gene TCRdb calls, TRBD2, cannot be checked with no DNA. Germline V CDR1 and CDR2: SGHAT, FQNNGV. The CDR3 totals 14 residues. The CDR3 here is CASSRLAGGDTQYF.

J is TRBJ2-7 and V is TRBV2. The germline gives CDR1 SNHLY, CDR2 FYNNEI. This CDR3 is built from 12 residues. The chain's CDR3 is CASSEYTYEQYF.

The chain joins TRBV7-9 to TRBJ1-6; TCRdb gives TRBD1 as the D gene, but with no DNA this cannot be confirmed. The V gene's germline CDR1 is SEHNR and CDR2 FQNEAQ (reference sequence). The CDR3 is made up of 15 amino acids. The CDR3 protein is CASSSSDSENSPLHF.

The chain uses TRBV28 and TRBJ1-6. Germline CDR1 reads MDHEN; CDR2 reads SYDVKM. The CDR3 is 13 amino acids. The CDR3 loop reads CASKDTYNSPLHF.

The chain recombines TRBV7-8 with TRBJ2-1; TCRdb calls TRBD2, which cannot be checked without DNA. The CDR3 spans 16 residues. Germline values: CDR1 SGHVS, CDR2 FQNEAQ. This CDR3 is CASSRPRDLLRDEQFF.

The chain carries TRBV20-1 and TRBJ2-3. This CDR3 is built from 13 residues. Germline V gives CDR1 DFQATT, CDR2 SNEGSKA (reference sequence). The chain's CDR3 is CSARVLSADTQYF.

The V gene is TRBV5-1, the J gene TRBJ2-5; the TCRdb call, TRBD1, lacks DNA for checking. From germline, CDR1 is SGHRS and CDR2 YFSETQ. CDR3 length: 15 residues. This CDR3 reads CASSLGAGYVETQYF.

The chain combines TRBV5-1 with TRBJ2-3; with no DNA, the TCRdb D assignment of TRBD2 cannot be verified. CDR3 length equals 17 residues. Germline V gene lookup returns CDR1 SGHRS and CDR2 YFSETQ. CDR3 sequence reads: CASSFGLAGAGTDTQYF.

This rearrangement joins TRBV5-1 to TRBJ2-7; TCRdb selects TRBD2, and the lack of DNA leaves this call unchecked. The germline V gene encodes CDR1 SGHRS and CDR2 YFSETQ. CDR3 size: 13 residues. The CDR3 spells CASRQEGLYEQYF.

The chain combines TRBV11-2 with TRBJ2-1; TCRdb names TRBD1, which stays unverified in the absence of DNA. The CDR3 sequence is 14 residues long. CDR1 is SGHAT, CDR2 FQNNGV, per germline. CDR3 residues: CASSLEIQGNEQFF. Together with reference TRBV11-2 and TRBJ2-1, the CDR3 gives the full variable domain: EAGVAQSPRYKIIEKRQSVAFWCNPISGHATLYWYQQILGQGPKLLIQFQNNGVVDDSQLPKDRFSAERLKGVDSTLKIQPAKLEDSAVYLCASSLEIQGNEQFFGPGTRLTVL.

Frequency places this clonotype as medium-sized. The chain is built from TRBV7-3 and TRBJ2-1; the D gene TCRdb calls, TRBD2, cannot be checked with no DNA. CDR1 SGHTA and CDR2 FQGTGA come from the germline V gene. This CDR3 region has 18 residues. The CDR3 loop is CASSPQGTSWGSYNEQFF.

This CDR3 reads CASSREPTRDEGYTF. The genes are TRBV3-1 and TRBJ1-2. This CDR3 region has 15 residues. Germline V gene sequence: CDR1 LGHDT, CDR2 YNNKEL (reference sequence).

The chain uses TRBV29-1 and TRBJ2-3; TCRdb gives TRBD2 as the D gene, but with no DNA this cannot be confirmed. CDR1 and CDR2 from the germline V gene are SQVTM and ANQGSEA. This CDR3 contains 14 residues. CDR3 region: CSVVLAGGTDTQYF.

This sequence joins TRBV13 and TRBJ1-2. The CDR3 is made up of 22 amino acids. CDR1 is PRHDT, CDR2 FYEKMQ, per germline (reference sequence). The CDR3 reads CASSPIIRGLVSPWQEPQGYTF.

J is TRBJ2-5 and V is TRBV5-1; TCRdb's assignment of TRBD1 cannot be checked, as there is no DNA. CDR1 is SGHRS and CDR2 is YFSETQ in the germline V gene. This CDR3 is 14 amino acids long. The CDR3 reads CASSVTGGSETQYF.

This chain links TRBV9 with TRBJ1-6. CDR3 length: 18 residues. The V gene's germline CDR1 is SGDLS and CDR2 YYNGEE. The CDR3 reads CASSVERSFSSYNSPLHF. The full variable domain, rest sourced from reference TRBV9 and TRBJ1-6, is DSGVTQTPKHLITATGQRVTLRCSPRSGDLSVYWYQQSLDQGLQFLIQYYNGEERAKGNILERFSAQQFPDLHSELNLSSLELGDSALYFCASSVERSFSSYNSPLHFGNGTRLTVT.

The rearrangement uses TRBV5-6 and TRBJ1-3; the D call from TCRdb, TRBD1, cannot be confirmed without DNA. Germline CDR1 is SGHDT and CDR2 is YYEEEE. CDR3 size: 15 residues. CDR3 loop: CASSETGEFGNTIYF.

This sequence joins TRBV7-2 and TRBJ2-7; the TCRdb D gene call, TRBD1, has no DNA to confirm it. The CDR3 is made up of 12 amino acids. The V gene's germline CDR1 is SGHTA and CDR2 FQGNSA. The CDR3 sequence is CASSRAGGEQYF.

V and J are TRBV5-1 and TRBJ2-1. Germline CDR1 SGHRS, CDR2 YFSETQ. CDR3 size: 13 residues. CDR3 residues: CASSSPPYNEQFF.

This chain joins TRBV14 and TRBJ2-5; TCRdb's D call, TRBD1, is unchecked because there is no DNA. CDR1 SGHDN and CDR2 FVKESK come from the germline V gene. This CDR3 contains 15 residues. CDR3 amino acids: CASSQDSGGIETQYF. Combining the CDR3 with reference TRBV14 and TRBJ2-5 gives the whole variable domain EAGVTQFPSHSVIEKGQTVTLRCDPISGHDNLYWYRRVMGKEIKFLLHFVKESKQDESGMPNNRFLAERTGGTYSTLKVQPAELEDSGVYFCASSQDSGGIETQYFGPGTRLLVL.

The rearrangement uses TRBV29-1 and TRBJ2-1; TCRdb proposes TRBD2, but this gene call is untestable without DNA. CDR3 length: 14 residues. The germline V gene has CDR1 SQVTM and CDR2 ANQGSEA. CDR3: CSVDTSRTYNEQFF.

J is TRBJ2-5 and V is TRBV12-3 or TRBV12-4; without DNA, the TCRdb call of TRBD2 cannot be checked. This CDR3 has 21 amino acids. CDR3 protein: CASSLARGRSSGSSRQETQYF.